The rows below give T cell receptor beta chains drawn from one sample of a study of cytomegalovirus exposure and HLA in healthy donors. The assay was immunoSEQ multiplex PCR, and TCRdb's table has in-frame clones only and misses some. Seen here are 150,000 or so clones, around 72% observed once, and the top ten hold approximately 4.3%. Material for sequencing was PBMCs. The receptors originated from a young man in good health and CMV-seropositive. Both conserved end residues are part of each CDR3. D genes are given only for firm matches. Clone size is not always given. Where it is, it says once, few, many or a class for expanded clones.

size	V	D	J	CDR3	DNA
few	TRBV4-3	.	TRBJ2-7	CASSQIPMQGGSEQYF	TGCGCCAGCAGCCAAATCCCGATGCAGGGAGGAAGCGAGCAGTACTTC
.	TRBV7-8	.	TRBJ2-7	CASSLARQGHYEQYF	TGTGCCAGCAGCTTAGCGCGTCAGGGCCACTACGAGCAGTACTTC
.	TRBV2	.	TRBJ2-1	CASTPRAGTGEQFF	TGTGCCAGCACCCCCCGGGCCGGTACAGGTGAGCAGTTCTTC
.	TRBV7-2	TRBD1	TRBJ2-3	CASSRQGADTQYF	TGTGCCAGCAGCAGACAGGGGGCAGATACGCAGTATTTT
.	TRBV7-2	.	TRBJ2-5	CASSVTRGGETQYF	TGTGCCAGCAGCGTGACTAGGGGCGGAGAGACCCAGTACTTC
.	TRBV10-3	.	TRBJ2-7	CAISASTGTAFYEQYF	TGTGCCATCAGTGCCTCAACCGGGACTGCCTTCTACGAGCAGTACTTC
once	TRBV5-6	.	TRBJ2-4	CASSLDASGGKNIQYF	TGTGCCAGCAGCTTAGACGCCTCAGGGGGGAAAAACATTCAGTACTTC
.	TRBV6-5	TRBD1	TRBJ1-4	CASRGQGTLELF	TGTGCCAGCAGGGGACAGGGGACACTTGAACTTTTT
.	TRBV28	.	TRBJ1-1	CASSSLLRGGLKNTEAFF	TGTGCCAGCAGTTCCCTCTTACGGGGAGGGCTTAAGAACACTGAAGCTTTCTTT
few	TRBV6-5	TRBD1	TRBJ2-7	CASSYSWDRSYEQYF	TGTGCCAGCAGTTACTCATGGGACAGATCCTACGAGCAGTACTTC
.	TRBV28	.	TRBJ2-1	CAGGAKLYNEQFF	TGTGCCGGAGGAGCAAAACTTTACAATGAGCAGTTCTTC
.	TRBV29-1	TRBD1	TRBJ1-6	CSVGQGAESPLHF	TGCAGCGTTGGACAGGGGGCAGAGTCACCCCTCCACTTT
.	TRBV28	.	TRBJ1-5	CASSTYTGNQPQHF	TGTGCCAGCAGTACGTACACAGGGAATCAGCCCCAGCATTTT
once	TRBV2	.	TRBJ1-1	CASSDSFRSAFF	TGTGCCAGCAGTGATAGTTTTCGGTCAGCTTTCTTT
.	TRBV5-4	TRBD2	TRBJ2-5	CASSRGGDETQYF	TGTGCCAGCAGCCGGGGGGGCGACGAGACCCAGTACTTC
.	TRBV28	TRBD1	TRBJ1-5	CASGPGQGARQPQHF	TGTGCCAGCGGGCCAGGGCAGGGGGCGCGACAGCCCCAGCATTTT
few	TRBV28	TRBD1	TRBJ2-5	CASSPWTGGLLETQYF	TGTGCCAGCAGTCCGTGGACAGGGGGGCTTCTAGAGACCCAGTACTTC
.	TRBV28	.	TRBJ2-2	CASRASGELFF	TGTGCCAGCAGGGCTAGTGGGGAGCTGTTTTTT
.	TRBV6-5	.	TRBJ2-5	CASSYPGTLETQYF	TGTGCCAGCAGTTACCCTGGGACACTAGAGACCCAGTACTTC
.	TRBV19	TRBD1	TRBJ1-1	CASSDRTGTEAFF	TGTGCCAGTAGTGATAGGACAGGGACTGAAGCTTTCTTT
.	TRBV10-2	TRBD1	TRBJ2-7	CASIDRGTYEQYF	TGCGCCAGCATTGACAGGGGAACCTACGAGCAGTACTTC
once	TRBV7-9	.	TRBJ2-1	CASSPSGNEQFF	TGTGCCAGCAGCCCCTCCGGGAATGAGCAGTTCTTC
.	TRBV11-2	TRBD1	TRBJ2-7	CASRKPGTGYYEQYF	TGTGCCAGCAGAAAACCCGGGACAGGGTACTACGAGCAGTACTTC
.	TRBV2	TRBD1	TRBJ2-6	CASSEWQGASGANVLTF	TGTGCCAGCAGTGAATGGCAGGGGGCGTCTGGGGCCAACGTCCTGACTTTC
.	TRBV28	TRBD2	TRBJ2-7	CASSWTSGVSYEQYF	TGTGCCAGCAGTTGGACTAGCGGGGTCTCCTACGAGCAGTACTTC
.	TRBV30	.	TRBJ2-1	CAWSVPTGAGLGNEQFF	TGTGCCTGGAGTGTACCGACGGGAGCGGGTTTAGGGAATGAGCAGTTCTTC
.	TRBV19	.	TRBJ2-1	CASSILGGSDNEQFF	TGTGCCAGTAGTATCTTAGGGGGATCGGACAATGAGCAGTTCTTC
few	TRBV4-3	TRBD2	TRBJ2-2	CASSQEVGLAAHGELFF	TGCGCCAGCAGCCAAGAAGTAGGACTAGCGGCACACGGGGAGCTGTTTTTT
.	TRBV10-3	.	TRBJ1-1	CAISEGVLNTEAFF	TGTGCCATCAGTGAAGGGGTTTTGAACACTGAAGCTTTCTTT
.	TRBV28	.	TRBJ1-5	CASSQPKQGGQPQHF	TGTGCCAGCAGCCAGCCCAAACAGGGTGGTCAGCCCCAGCATTTT
.	TRBV5-1	.	TRBJ2-2	CASSLGQNTGELFF	TGCGCCAGCAGCTTGGGACAGAACACCGGGGAGCTGTTTTTT
.	TRBV4-1	TRBD2	TRBJ2-1	CASSREGTSLTYNEQFF	TGCGCCAGCAGCCGCGAAGGGACTAGCCTCACCTACAATGAGCAGTTCTTC
.	TRBV7-9	.	TRBJ1-2	CASSPTTGLITSLSYGYTF	TGTGCCAGCAGCCCCACAACAGGACTAATCACCTCGTTGAGCTATGGCTACACCTTC
.	TRBV7-9	.	TRBJ2-3	CASSLSHSLTDTQYF	TGTGCCAGCAGCTTAAGCCACTCCCTCACAGATACGCAGTATTTT
.	TRBV28	TRBD2	TRBJ2-7	CASSPTVIAGEDNGEQYF	TGTGCCAGCAGTCCCACGGTGATAGCGGGGGAGGATAATGGCGAGCAGTACTTC
once	TRBV6-5	.	TRBJ2-1	CASSTTRDEQFF	TGTGCCAGCAGCACGACTAGGGATGAGCAGTTCTTC
few	TRBV5-1	.	TRBJ2-5	CASSLAEGWQETQYF	TGCGCCAGCAGCTTGGCCGAGGGTTGGCAAGAGACCCAGTACTTC
.	TRBV28	.	TRBJ1-2	CASSFRAGDGYTF	TGTGCCAGCAGTTTCAGGGCTGGTGATGGCTACACCTTC
.	TRBV19	.	TRBJ1-1	CASSIDNRRSTEAFF	TGTGCCAGTAGTATAGATAACAGGAGAAGCACTGAAGCTTTCTTT
.	TRBV9	TRBD1	TRBJ2-3	CASSPGTGFPDTQYF	TGTGCCAGCAGCCCGGGGACAGGGTTCCCAGATACGCAGTATTTT
.	TRBV7-9	.	TRBJ2-7	CASSSTGYEQYF	TGTGCCAGCAGCTCTACGGGCTACGAGCAGTACTTC
.	TRBV15	TRBD1	TRBJ2-3	CATSIRTGGIDTQYF	TGTGCCACCAGCATTCGGACAGGGGGAATAGATACGCAGTATTTT
once	TRBV19	TRBD2	TRBJ2-2	CATPRVAGGPVGELFF	TGTGCCACCCCCCGGGTAGCGGGAGGGCCAGTCGGGGAGCTGTTTTTT
.	TRBV18	TRBD1	TRBJ2-5	CASSVGQGVETQYF	TGTGCCAGCTCAGTCGGACAGGGAGTCGAGACCCAGTACTTC
.	TRBV6-5	.	TRBJ2-1	CASSYSASSYNEQFF	TGTGCCAGCAGTTACTCGGCCAGCTCCTACAATGAGCAGTTCTTC
.	TRBV29-1	TRBD1	TRBJ1-5	CSVDKTGTGQPQHF	TGCAGCGTTGATAAGACAGGGACGGGGCAGCCCCAGCATTTT
.	TRBV13	.	TRBJ2-5	CASSLAQKETQYF	TGTGCCAGCAGCTTAGCGCAGAAAGAGACCCAGTACTTC
.	TRBV6-1	.	TRBJ2-7	CASSEARSYEQYF	TGTGCCAGCAGTGAAGCGCGAAGCTACGAGCAGTACTTC
.	TRBV15	TRBD1	TRBJ1-1	CATSRGPNIGQGSLAFF	TGTGCCACCAGCAGAGGGCCGAATATTGGACAGGGAAGTTTGGCTTTCTTT
few	TRBV5-1	.	TRBJ1-3	CASSVTAQFSSGNTIYF	TGCGCCAGTTCCGTGACAGCGCAGTTTAGCTCTGGAAACACCATATATTTT
.	TRBV5-1	.	TRBJ1-1	CASREVEGSFTEAFF	TGCGCCAGCAGAGAAGTGGAGGGGAGTTTTACTGAAGCTTTCTTT
.	TRBV30	TRBD1	TRBJ2-7	CAGRRDSSYEQYF	TGTGCCGGGAGAAGGGACAGCTCCTACGAGCAGTACTTC